This T cell receptor (beta chain) was captured in a study of T cell responses to AZD1222 COVID-19 vaccine. As for this clone: Antigen specificity is unknown.

Study-wide findings and caveats: Among vaccine-associated CD4 TCRs, coverage spanned spike, with dominance at 160-218 and 743-854.

The data were produced by immunoSEQ multiplex PCR, yet TCRdb's version contains in-frame clones alone and is incomplete. Among roughly 190,000 clones listed, approximately 93% were seen once. This CDR3 has 13 residues. Germline lookup yields CDR1 SGHVS and CDR2 FNYEAQ. Trimming cost V 1 base and J 4 bases, with 8 bases left between them. The origin of this receptor is an adult in good health. The source was peripheral blood, collected on day 0 of AZD1222 vaccination. The V and J genes are TRBV7-6 and TRBJ2-7; tentative D call: TRBD1 (5 bases). CDR3 DNA: TGTGCCAGCAGCTTAGAATCAGGGTACGAGCAGTACTTC. It codes for CASSLESGYEQYF.